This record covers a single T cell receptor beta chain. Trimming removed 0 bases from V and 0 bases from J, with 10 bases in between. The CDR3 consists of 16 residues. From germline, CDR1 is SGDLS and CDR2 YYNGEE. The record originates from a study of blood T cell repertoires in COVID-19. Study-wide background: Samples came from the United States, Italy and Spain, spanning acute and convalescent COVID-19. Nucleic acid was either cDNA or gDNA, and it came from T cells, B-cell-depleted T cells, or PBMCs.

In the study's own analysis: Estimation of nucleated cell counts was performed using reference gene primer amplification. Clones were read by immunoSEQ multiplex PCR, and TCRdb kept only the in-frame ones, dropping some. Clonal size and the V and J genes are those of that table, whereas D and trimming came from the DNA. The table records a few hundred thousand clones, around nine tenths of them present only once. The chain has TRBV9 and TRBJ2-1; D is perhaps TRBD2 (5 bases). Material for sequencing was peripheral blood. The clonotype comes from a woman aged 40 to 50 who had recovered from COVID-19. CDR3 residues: CASSVEGGHSYNEQFF. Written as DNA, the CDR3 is TGTGCCAGCAGCGTAGAGGGCGGGCACTCCTACAATGAGCAGTTCTTC.